Following are 14 T cell receptor beta chains from one sample sequenced in a study of shared clonotypes between healthy human individuals. Terminally differentiated effector memory CD45RA+ cells were excluded from the naive CD8 cells, which were CD45RO-negative and positively selected for CCR7. Method: immunoSEQ multiplex PCR; TCRdb's copy keeps in-frame clones and lacks some. Of nearly 2 million clones in the sample, about 95% were seen once. Sequencing input: naive CD8+ T cells sorted from blood. The receptors were sampled from a man younger than 30 in good health.

This clone was counted a single time. The V and J genes are TRBV5-1 and TRBJ2-7; 10 nucleotides agree with TRBD2. The V gene's germline CDR1 is SGHRS and CDR2 YFSETQ. The V and J ends lost 7 bases and 6 bases, in that order; junction bases with no gene match: 19. This CDR3 comprises 17 residues. CDR3 in DNA: TGCGCCAGCTCCCTGGGTGGGGATCTAGCGGGAGAGGGCGAGCAGTACTTC. It specifies CASSLGGDLAGEGEQYF.

The chain links TRBV28 to TRBJ2-7, with D perhaps TRBD2 (7 bases). Germline loops: CDR1 MDHEN, CDR2 SYDVKM. Trimming removed 5 bases at V and 7 bases at J, with 18 bases between. This CDR3 spans 14 amino acids. CDR3 sequence: CASSPPGGPGEQYF. In nucleotides, the CDR3 is TGTGCCAGCAGTCCCCCGGGGGGCCCGGGGGAGCAGTACTTC.

The chain uses TRBV10-3 and TRBJ1-5; D may be TRBD1 (5 bases). Germline assignment: CDR1 ENHRY and CDR2 SYGVKD. This CDR3 region has 13 residues. Trimming took off 10 bases at V and 3 bases at J, with 13 bases between the two ends. The CDR3 DNA sequence: TGTGCCACCACTCGGGGGACCAATCAGCCCCAGCATTTT. Amino acids: CATTRGTNQPQHF.

This clone occurred once. The chain uses TRBV2 and TRBJ1-1; D possibly corresponds to TRBD1 (5 bases). Trimming pared 11 bases from V and 6 bases from J, leaving 16 bases between. Per germline, CDR1 SNHLY and CDR2 FYNNEI. The CDR3 length is 12 residues. The CDR3 spells CAGGSAGAEAFF. DNA for the CDR3: TGTGCCGGGGGATCAGCGGGGGCTGAAGCTTTCTTT.

V and J are TRBV2 and TRBJ2-1; 12 nucleotides match TRBD1. This CDR3 comprises 13 residues. Losses at the gene ends were 8 bases for V and 8 bases for J; bases not matched to a gene: 4. From germline, CDR1 is SNHLY and CDR2 FYNNEI. The CDR3 coding sequence is TGTGCCAGCCGGGACAGGGGGCTAGATGAGCAGTTCTTC. Its translation is CASRDRGLDEQFF.

This chain connects TRBV7-6 to TRBJ2-1; TRBD2 agrees at 14 bases. Germline CDR1 and CDR2: SGHVS and FNYEAQ. Trimming removed 1 base from V and 7 bases from J; junction bases left unmatched: 15. The CDR3 contains 20 residues. The CDR3 DNA follows: TGTGCCAGCAGCTTAGATTTCGGAAGACTAGCGGGAGGGCCGTGGAATGAGCAGTTCTTC. The encoded protein is CASSLDFGRLAGGPWNEQFF.

The chain couples TRBV5-3 to TRBJ1-6; no definite D call. TRBV5-3 is given ORF status, its function remaining uncertain. This CDR3 has 14 residues. V was trimmed by 3 bases and J by 8 bases, leaving 12 bases between them. CDR3 in amino acids: CARSSKSGDSPLHF. DNA for the CDR3: TGTGCCAGAAGCTCGAAGTCCGGGGATTCACCCCTCCACTTT.

This clone was found once. This rearrangement joins TRBV7-9 to TRBJ1-4; perhaps TRBD1 as D (6 bases). The V gene lost 6 bases and the J gene lost 8 bases, with 22 bases spanning the gap. This CDR3 is 16 amino acids long. From germline, CDR1 is SEHNR and CDR2 FQNEAQ (reference sequence). As DNA, the CDR3 is TGTGCCAGCAGTTCCACTCAGGGGCCCGCGGACGAAAAACTGTTTTTT. This translates into CASSSTQGPADEKLFF.

The chain uses TRBV27 and TRBJ2-1; D may be TRBD2 (7 bases). This CDR3 has 18 amino acids. Germline V gene data show CDR1 as MNHEY and CDR2 as SMNVEV (reference sequence). Trimming left V 1 base short and J 4 bases short, with 20 bases between. As DNA, the CDR3 is TGTGCCAGCAGTTTATTGAGTCCTTCGGGGGGCTTGTACAATGAGCAGTTCTTC. Its translation: CASSLLSPSGGLYNEQFF.

The chain carries TRBV6-6 and TRBJ2-7; the D is unclear. The germline gives CDR1 MNHNY, CDR2 SVGAGI (reference sequence). This CDR3 has 13 amino acids. The ends were cut back, 6 bases at V and 3 bases at J, with 12 bases in the middle. The CDR3, as DNA: TGTGCCAGCAGCCTTCTGGCGGACTACGAGCAGTACTTC. Its translation is CASSLLADYEQYF.

The chain carries TRBV5-6 and TRBJ2-7, with 11 nucleotides matching TRBD2. The trim removed 4 bases at V and 3 bases at J, leaving 3 bases unmatched. The V gene's germline CDR1 is SGHDT and CDR2 YYEEEE. This CDR3 comprises 14 residues. CDR3 nucleotide sequence: TGTGCCAGCAGCGCGGGACTAGCGGACTACGAGCAGTACTTC. It translates to CASSAGLADYEQYF. The complete variable domain, with remaining parts taken from reference TRBV5-6 and TRBJ2-7, reads DAGVTQSPTHLIKTRGQQVTLRCSPKSGHDTVSWYQQALGQGPQFIFQYYEEEERQRGNFPDRFSGHQFPNYSSELNVNALLLGDSALYLCASSAGLADYEQYFGPGTRLTVT.

The chain couples TRBV4-1 to TRBJ2-7, with 9 bases identical to TRBD1. This CDR3 contains 16 residues. The germline CDR1 and CDR2 sequences are MGHRA and YSYEKL. After removal of 2 bases from V and 3 bases from J, the junction contained 8 bases not matched to a gene. CDR3 DNA: TGCGCCAGCAGCCAATCCGGGACAGGGTTGAACTACGAGCAGTACTTC. As protein: CASSQSGTGLNYEQYF.

The chain is built from TRBV27 and TRBJ2-7, with TRBD1 identical over 10 bases. Germline CDR1 reads MNHEY; CDR2 reads SMNVEV (reference sequence). The CDR3 has 16 amino acids. Germline trimming cut 5 bases from V and 7 bases from J; bases unmatched to any gene: 14. The CDR3 here is CASSLSPGTGVGEQYF. DNA for the CDR3: TGTGCCAGCAGTCTAAGTCCCGGGACAGGGGTTGGAGAGCAGTACTTC.

This clone was seen a single time. The chain has TRBV9 and TRBJ2-7; 8 nucleotides line up with TRBD2. The CDR3 consists of 14 residues. CDR1 and CDR2 (germline): SGDLS, YYNGEE. The J segment lost 4 bases and the V segment lost 2 bases, leaving 5 bases of the junction unmatched. In nucleotides, the CDR3 is TGTGCCAGCAGCGTGACTAGCGCCAGGTACGAGCAGTACTTC. This gives the protein CASSVTSARYEQYF.